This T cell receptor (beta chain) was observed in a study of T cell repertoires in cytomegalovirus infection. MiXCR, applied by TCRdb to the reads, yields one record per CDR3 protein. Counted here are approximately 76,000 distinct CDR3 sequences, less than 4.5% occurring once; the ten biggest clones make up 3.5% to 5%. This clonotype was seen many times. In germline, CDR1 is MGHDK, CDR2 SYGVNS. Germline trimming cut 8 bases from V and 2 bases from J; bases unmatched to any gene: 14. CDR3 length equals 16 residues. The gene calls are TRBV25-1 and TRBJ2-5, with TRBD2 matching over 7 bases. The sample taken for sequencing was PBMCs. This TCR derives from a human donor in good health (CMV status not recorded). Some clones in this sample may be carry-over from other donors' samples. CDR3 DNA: TGTGCCAGCGCCCCGCTAAAGGGTAGCGGGCAAGAGACCCAGTACTTC. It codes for CASAPLKGSGQETQYF.